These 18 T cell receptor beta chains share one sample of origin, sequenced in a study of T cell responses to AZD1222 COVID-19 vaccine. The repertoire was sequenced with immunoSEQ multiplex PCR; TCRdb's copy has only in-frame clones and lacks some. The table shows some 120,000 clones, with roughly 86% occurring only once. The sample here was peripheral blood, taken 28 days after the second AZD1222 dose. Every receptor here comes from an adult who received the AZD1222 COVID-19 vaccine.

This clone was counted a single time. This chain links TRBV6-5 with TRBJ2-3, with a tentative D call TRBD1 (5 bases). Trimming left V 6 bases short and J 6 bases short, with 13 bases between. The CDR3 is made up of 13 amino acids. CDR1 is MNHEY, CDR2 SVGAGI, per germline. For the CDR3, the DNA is TGTGCCAGCAGCGCTCAGGGTTGGGATACGCAGTATTTT. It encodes CASSAQGWDTQYF.

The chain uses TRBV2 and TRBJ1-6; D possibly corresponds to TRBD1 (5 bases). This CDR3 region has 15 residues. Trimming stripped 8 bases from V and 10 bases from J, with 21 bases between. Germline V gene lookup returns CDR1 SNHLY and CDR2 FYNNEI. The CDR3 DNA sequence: TGTGCCAGCTCTGGGGGGGTCGGGGGAAGGTCACCCCTCCACTTT. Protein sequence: CASSGGVGGRSPLHF.

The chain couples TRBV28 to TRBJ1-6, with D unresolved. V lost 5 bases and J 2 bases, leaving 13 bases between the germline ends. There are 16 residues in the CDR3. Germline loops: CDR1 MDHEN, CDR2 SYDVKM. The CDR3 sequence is CASSNRDKTYNSPLHF. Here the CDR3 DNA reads TGTGCCAGCAGTAATCGCGACAAAACCTATAATTCACCCCTCCACTTT.

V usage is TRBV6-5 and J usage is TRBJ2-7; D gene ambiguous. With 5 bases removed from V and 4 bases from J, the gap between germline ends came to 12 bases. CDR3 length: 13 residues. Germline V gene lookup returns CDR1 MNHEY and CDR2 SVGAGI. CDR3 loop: CASSPNGYYEQYF. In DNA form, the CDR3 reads TGTGCCAGCAGTCCCAACGGGTATTACGAGCAGTACTTC.

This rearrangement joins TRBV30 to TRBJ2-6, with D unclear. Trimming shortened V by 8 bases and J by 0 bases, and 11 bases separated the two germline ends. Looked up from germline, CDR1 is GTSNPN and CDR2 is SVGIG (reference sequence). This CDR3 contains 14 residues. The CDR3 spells CALDDRSGANVLTF. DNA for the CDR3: TGTGCCCTGGACGACCGCTCTGGGGCCAACGTCCTGACTTTC.

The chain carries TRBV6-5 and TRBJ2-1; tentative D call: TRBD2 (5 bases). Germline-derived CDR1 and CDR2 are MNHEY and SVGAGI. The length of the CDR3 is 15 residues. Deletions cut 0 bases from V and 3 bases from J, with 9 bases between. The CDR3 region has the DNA TGTGCCAGCAGTTACTCGTCAGACTACTACAATGAGCAGTTCTTC. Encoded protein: CASSYSSDYYNEQFF.

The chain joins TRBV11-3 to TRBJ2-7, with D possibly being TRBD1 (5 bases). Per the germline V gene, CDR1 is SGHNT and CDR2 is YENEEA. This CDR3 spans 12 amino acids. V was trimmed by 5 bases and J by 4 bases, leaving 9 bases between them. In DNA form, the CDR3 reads TGTGCCAGCAGCCTGACAGAATACGAGCAGTACTTC. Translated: CASSLTEYEQYF.

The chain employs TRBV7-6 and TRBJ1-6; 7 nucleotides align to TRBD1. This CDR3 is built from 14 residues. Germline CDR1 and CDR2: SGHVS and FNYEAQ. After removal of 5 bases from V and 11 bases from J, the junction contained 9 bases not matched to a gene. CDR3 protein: CASSAGEGGAPLHF. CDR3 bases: TGTGCCAGCAGCGCCGGGGAAGGGGGCGCACCCCTCCACTTT.

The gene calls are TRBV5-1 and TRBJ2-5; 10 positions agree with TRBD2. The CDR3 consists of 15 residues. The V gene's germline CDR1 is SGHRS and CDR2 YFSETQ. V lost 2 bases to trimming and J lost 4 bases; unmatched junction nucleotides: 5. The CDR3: CASSLSGGAGETQYF. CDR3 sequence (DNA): TGCGCCAGCAGCTTAAGCGGGGGGGCCGGAGAGACCCAGTACTTC.

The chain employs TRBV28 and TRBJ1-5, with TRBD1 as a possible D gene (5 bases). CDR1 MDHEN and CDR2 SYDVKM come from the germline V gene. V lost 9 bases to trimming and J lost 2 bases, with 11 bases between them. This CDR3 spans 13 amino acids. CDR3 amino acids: CASNQGGNQPQHF. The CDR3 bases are TGTGCCAGTAATCAGGGCGGCAATCAGCCCCAGCATTTT.

The CDR3 here is CASSGTGASGNTIYF. CDR3 nucleotides: TGCGCCAGCAGCGGGACAGGCGCATCTGGAAACACCATATATTTT. J is TRBJ1-3 and V is TRBV5-1; TRBD1 matches at 8 bases. After removal of 4 bases from V and 1 base from J, the junction contained 4 bases not matched to a gene. This CDR3 is 15 amino acids long. Germline V gene lookup returns CDR1 SGHRS and CDR2 YFSETQ.

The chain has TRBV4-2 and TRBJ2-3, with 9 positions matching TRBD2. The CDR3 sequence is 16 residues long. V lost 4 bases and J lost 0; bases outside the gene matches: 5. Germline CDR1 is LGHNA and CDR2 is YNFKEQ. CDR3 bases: TGTGCCAGCAGCCGACAGACTAGCGGTAGCACAGATACGCAGTATTTT. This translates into CASSRQTSGSTDTQYF.

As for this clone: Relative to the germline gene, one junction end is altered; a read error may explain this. CDR3 sequence (DNA): TGTGCCAGCAGGGAAGGACAGGTTTACTATGGCTACACCTTC. Its translation: CASREGQVYYGYTF. The chain links TRBV6-1 to TRBJ1-2; 7 nucleotides match TRBD1. CDR3 length: 14 amino acids. Germline CDR1 reads MNHNS; CDR2 reads SASEGT.

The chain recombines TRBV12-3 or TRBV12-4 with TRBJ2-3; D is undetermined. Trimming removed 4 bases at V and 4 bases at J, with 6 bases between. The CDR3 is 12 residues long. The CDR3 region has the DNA TGTGCCAGCAGTTCGAGCCCAGATACGCAGTATTTT. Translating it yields CASSSSPDTQYF.

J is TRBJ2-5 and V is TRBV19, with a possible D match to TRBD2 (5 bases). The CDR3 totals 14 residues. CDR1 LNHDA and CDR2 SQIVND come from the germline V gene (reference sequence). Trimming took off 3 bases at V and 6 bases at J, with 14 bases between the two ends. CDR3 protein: CASSIDYTAKTQYF. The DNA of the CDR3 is TGTGCCAGTAGTATTGACTATACGGCCAAGACCCAGTACTTC.

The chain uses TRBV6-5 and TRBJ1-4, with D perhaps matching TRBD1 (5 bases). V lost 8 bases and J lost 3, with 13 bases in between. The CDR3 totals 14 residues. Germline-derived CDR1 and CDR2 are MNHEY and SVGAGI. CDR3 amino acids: CASGGGFANEKLFF. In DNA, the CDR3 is TGTGCCAGCGGGGGGGGTTTTGCTAATGAAAAACTGTTTTTT.

CDR3 in amino acids: CASSLGARTTDTQYF. CDR3 bases: TGCGCCAGCAGCTTGGGTGCCCGTACCACAGATACGCAGTATTTT. V gene TRBV5-1 combines with J gene TRBJ2-3; no clear D gene. CDR3 length equals 15 residues. The germline V gene has CDR1 SGHRS and CDR2 YFSETQ. With 0 bases removed from V and 2 bases from J, the gap between germline ends came to 10 bases.

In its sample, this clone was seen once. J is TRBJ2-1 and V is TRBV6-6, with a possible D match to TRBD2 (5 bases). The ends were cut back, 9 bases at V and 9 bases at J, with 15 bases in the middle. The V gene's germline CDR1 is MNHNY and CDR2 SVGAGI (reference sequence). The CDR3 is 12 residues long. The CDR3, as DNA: TGTGCCAGTAAAGGGCTAGCCGGTGAGCAGTTCTTC. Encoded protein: CASKGLAGEQFF.